These T cell receptor beta chains were read from a single sample in a study of T cells in Graves' hyperthyroidism and ophthalmopathy. From the multiplex PCR reads, TCRdb called clonotypes with MiXCR, one entry per CDR3 protein. The sample lists over 500,000 distinct CDR3 sequences, around 16% seen once, with approximately 32% in the top ten. Sequencing was done on a sample of blood. The receptors originated from a woman younger than 45 with Graves' ophthalmopathy. Each CDR3 is given with its conserved first and last residue. A D gene is named only where the DNA matches it firmly. Not every row has a clone size; where given, it reads once, few, many or a size class.

v_gene	d_gene	abundance	j_gene	CDR3aa	CDR3nt
TRBV7-3	NA	NA	TRBJ2-2	CASSEPGPGELFF	TGTGCCAGCAGCGAGCCAGGTCCCGGGGAGCTGTTTTTT
TRBV7-2	NA	NA	TRBJ2-1	CAGSLVGGHSYNEQFF	TGTGCCGGCAGCTTAGTTGGGGGACACTCCTACAATGAGCAGTTCTTC
TRBV3-1	TRBD2	many	TRBJ2-1	CASSPTGGEQFF	TGTGCCAGCAGCCCTACGGGAGGCGAGCAGTTCTTC
TRBV4-3	TRBD2	few	TRBJ2-1	CASSQFNSGDEQFF	TGCGCCAGCAGCCAATTTAATAGCGGGGATGAGCAGTTCTTC
TRBV9	NA	few	TRBJ2-3	CASSEFYRFDTDTQYF	TGTGCCAGCAGCGAATTCTACAGATTCGACACAGATACGCAGTATTTT
TRBV28	NA	many	TRBJ1-5	CASSLTLSNQPQHF	TGTGCCAGCAGTTTGACACTTAGCAATCAGCCCCAGCATTTT
TRBV27	NA	many	TRBJ2-3	CASSTTNTDTQYF	TGTGCCAGCAGCACAACAAACACAGATACGCAGTATTTT
TRBV7-9	TRBD1	NA	TRBJ1-1	CASSLKGQGTEAFF	TGTGCCAGCAGCTTAAAGGGACAGGGGACTGAAGCTTTCTTT
TRBV27	TRBD2	few	TRBJ2-7	CASSWVAGGYEQYF	TGTGCCAGCAGTTGGGTAGCGGGAGGCTACGAGCAGTACTTC
TRBV20-1	TRBD2	many	TRBJ2-1	CSALGIAGYNEQFF	TGCAGTGCCCTTGGTATAGCGGGTTACAATGAGCAGTTCTTC
TRBV28	NA	many	TRBJ1-5	CASSFQGSLGNQPQHF	TGTGCCAGCAGTTTTCAAGGGAGTTTAGGCAATCAGCCCCAGCATTTT
TRBV5-1	NA	many	TRBJ2-7	CASSYGTVSYEQYF	TGCGCCAGCAGCTATGGGACGGTCTCCTACGAGCAGTACTTC
TRBV20-1	TRBD1	NA	TRBJ1-6	CSAARQGANSPLHF	TGCAGTGCGGCGAGACAGGGGGCGAATTCACCCCTCCACTTT
TRBV5-1	TRBD1	NA	TRBJ2-5	CASSLVVLDRATDQETQYF	TGCGCCAGCAGCTTGGTAGTGCTTGACAGGGCCACTGACCAAGAGACCCAGTACTTC
TRBV6-2/TRBV6-3	TRBD2	NA	TRBJ2-1	CASSYSMGLAGPNEQFF	TGTGCCAGCAGTTACTCGATGGGACTAGCGGGACCCAATGAGCAGTTCTTC
TRBV25-1	TRBD2	NA	TRBJ2-1	CASSAPPGLAGAYNEQFF	TGTGCCAGCAGTGCCCCGCCGGGACTAGCGGGAGCCTACAATGAGCAGTTCTTC
TRBV24-1	NA	few	TRBJ2-1	CATSFAGVGEQFF	TGTGCCACCAGTTTCGCAGGAGTCGGTGAGCAGTTCTTC
TRBV19	NA	NA	TRBJ1-3	CASSKLSGLGSGNTIYF	TGTGCCAGTAGCAAATTATCGGGTTTGGGCTCTGGAAACACCATATATTTT
TRBV2	NA	many	TRBJ2-3	CASSELEGRDRDTQYF	TGTGCCAGCAGTGAACTAGAAGGCAGGGATCGAGATACGCAGTATTTT
TRBV14	TRBD1	few	TRBJ1-6	CASSPRTGGSPLHF	TGTGCCAGCAGCCCCCGGACAGGGGGATCACCCCTCCACTTT
TRBV5-6	TRBD1	NA	TRBJ2-5	CASSDPTGGFETQYF	TGTGCCAGCAGCGACCCGACAGGGGGATTCGAGACCCAGTACTTC
TRBV7-2	TRBD1	few	TRBJ1-2	CASSLPGGSNYGYTF	TGTGCCAGCAGCTTGCCAGGGGGGTCGAACTATGGCTACACCTTC
TRBV2	NA	NA	TRBJ1-5	CASSGEGGSRNQPQHF	TGTGCCAGCAGTGGAGAGGGAGGGAGTAGGAATCAGCCCCAGCATTTT
TRBV28	NA	NA	TRBJ1-1	CASSAGISQGSLEQYFGPGTEAFF	NA
TRBV10-1	TRBD2	NA	TRBJ2-3	CASSESLAGTDTQYF	TGCGCCAGCAGTGAGTCTCTAGCGGGAACTGATACGCAGTATTTT
TRBV30	NA	NA	TRBJ1-5	CACDPTGGNQPQHF	TGTGCCTGTGACCCAACGGGGGGAAATCAGCCCCAGCATTTT
TRBV6-2/TRBV6-3	NA	many	TRBJ1-1	CASSYPQGGDTEAFF	TGTGCCAGCAGTTACCCCCAGGGCGGGGACACTGAAGCTTTCTTT
TRBV28	TRBD2	NA	TRBJ2-1	CASSSPTGTSGRYNEQFF	TGTGCCAGCAGTTCTCCTACCGGGACTAGCGGGAGGTACAATGAGCAGTTCTTC
TRBV28	NA	few	TRBJ2-7	CASSSGFGEQYF	TGTGCCAGCAGTTCAGGTTTTGGCGAGCAGTACTTC
TRBV6-1	NA	NA	TRBJ2-7	CASSHFAGANYEQYF	TGTGCCAGCAGCCATTTCGCAGGGGCGAACTACGAGCAGTACTTC
TRBV6-1	TRBD2	NA	TRBJ2-7	CASYPRDSGRVVYEQYF	TGTGCCAGTTATCCCAGGGATAGCGGGAGGGTCGTGTACGAGCAGTACTTC
TRBV20-1	NA	NA	TRBJ2-2	CSVRSGPRATGELFF	TGCAGTGTCCGGAGCGGCCCCAGGGCTACCGGGGAGCTGTTTTTT
TRBV29-1	TRBD2	NA	TRBJ2-5	CSVGLARTETQYF	TGCAGCGTAGGACTAGCGCGGACAGAGACCCAGTACTTC
TRBV9	NA	NA	TRBJ1-6	CASSAGDGMWDNSPLHF	TGTGCCAGCAGCGCCGGAGACGGGATGTGGGACAATTCACCCCTCCACTTT
TRBV24-1	TRBD2	few	TRBJ2-1	CATSSGRRSYNEQFF	TGTGCCACTTCAAGCGGGAGGAGGTCCTACAATGAGCAGTTCTTC
TRBV28	NA	many	TRBJ1-1	CASSLMNTEAFF	TGTGCCAGCAGCTTAATGAACACTGAAGCTTTCTTT
TRBV27	NA	many	TRBJ1-1	CASTERLNTEAFF	TGTGCCAGCACTGAAAGGTTGAACACTGAAGCTTTCTTT
TRBV12-3/TRBV12-4	NA	NA	TRBJ2-4	CASSLASRGDIQYF	TGTGCCAGCAGTTTAGCGAGTAGGGGGGACATTCAGTACTTC
TRBV2	NA	many	TRBJ1-1	CASKRHTDTEAFF	TGTGCCAGCAAGAGACACACAGACACTGAAGCTTTCTTT
TRBV3-1	NA	NA	TRBJ2-1	CASSQGRATYNEQFF	TGTGCCAGCAGCCAGGGAAGGGCAACCTACAATGAGCAGTTCTTC
TRBV7-2	NA	many	TRBJ2-4	CASSLAAGSHIQYF	TGTGCCAGCAGCTTAGCTGCGGGGAGCCACATTCAGTACTTC
TRBV3-1	TRBD1	many	TRBJ2-7	CASSHRDRDEQYF	TGTGCCAGCAGCCATCGAGACAGGGATGAGCAGTACTTC
TRBV7-2	NA	NA	TRBJ2-7	CASSLGYGAYEQYF	TGTGCCAGCAGCTTAGGTTACGGGGCCTACGAGCAGTACTTC
TRBV7-8	TRBD2	once	TRBJ2-1	CASSLFPGTSGYNEQFF	TGTGCCAGCAGCTTATTTCCCGGGACTAGCGGCTACAATGAGCAGTTCTTC
TRBV6-1	NA	few	TRBJ2-7	CASSPLDLSYEQYF	TGTGCCAGCAGCCCCCTTGACCTTTCCTACGAGCAGTACTTC